The rows below give T cell receptor beta chains drawn from one sample of a study of identical twins. TCRdb redid the calling of the 5' RACE reads with MiXCR, one entry per CDR3 protein. This table has about 890,000 distinct CDR3 sequences, roughly an eighth appearing once. These data were also reused for a study on yellow fever vaccine responses in identical twins.

The sample taken for sequencing was PBMCs. These receptors all come from a woman aged 18-35 years in good health. Both conserved end residues are part of each CDR3. A D gene is named only where the DNA matches it firmly.

d_call | j_call | v_call | cdr3_aa
TRBD1 | TRBJ1-2 | TRBV4-2 | CASSRDIGQGKDTF
NA | TRBJ2-5 | TRBV28 | CASRIQGGFGAQYF
NA | TRBJ2-5 | TRBV20-1 | CSATAREETQYF
TRBD2 | TRBJ2-1 | TRBV20-1 | CSARDQAWTSVNNEQFF
TRBD2 | TRBJ2-1 | TRBV5-1 | CASNPGSHFSGSGVEQFF
TRBD2 | TRBJ2-1 | TRBV4-1 | CASRSIGTSSDNEQFF
NA | TRBJ2-7 | TRBV2 | CASRGGRGESQYF
TRBD2 | TRBJ2-1 | TRBV6-1 | CASSGLAGSNEQFF
TRBD1 | TRBJ2-7 | TRBV20-1 | CSARTGYVEQYF
NA | TRBJ2-7 | TRBV12-3/TRBV12-4 | CASSFPGAHEQYF
TRBD2 | TRBJ2-2 | TRBV7-6 | CASSLAVELAGGRATGELFF
TRBD1 | TRBJ2-2 | TRBV19 | CASSALGQGNTGELFF
NA | TRBJ1-6 | TRBV5-8 | CASSLVPGLNSPLHF
TRBD2 | TRBJ2-1 | TRBV7-2 | CASSLKTSGGGRDEQFF
TRBD1 | TRBJ2-1 | TRBV7-8 | CASSSRDRGINEQFF
TRBD1 | TRBJ2-5 | TRBV10-3 | CAISPETGPRVETQYF
NA | TRBJ2-1 | TRBV6-1 | CASHTSASYNEQFF
NA | TRBJ2-5 | TRBV29-1 | CSVLEARGWETQYF
NA | TRBJ2-3 | TRBV12-3/TRBV12-4 | CASSLTAGTADTQYF
NA | TRBJ2-7 | TRBV10-3 | CAISESASVYEQYF
NA | TRBJ1-2 | TRBV13 | CASSSQRSGYTF
TRBD1 | TRBJ2-7 | TRBV28 | CASRQTGTGLREQYF
TRBD2 | TRBJ2-1 | TRBV20-1 | CSAGAGGPNNEQFF
NA | TRBJ1-1 | TRBV5-1 | CASSLGRLSYTEAFF
NA | TRBJ1-2 | TRBV6-5 | CASSYDGQSNYGYTF
NA | TRBJ1-5 | TRBV4-1 | CASSQDPERSNQPQHF
TRBD2 | TRBJ2-3 | TRBV11-1 | CASSFHGLAGASTDTQYF
TRBD2 | TRBJ2-1 | TRBV28 | CASSFAGEPPYNEQFF
NA | TRBJ2-5 | TRBV20-1 | CSATTGETQYF
NA | TRBJ2-7 | TRBV12-3/TRBV12-4 | CASSSRGESSEQYF
TRBD2 | TRBJ2-7 | TRBV29-1 | CSVEDRIAGGLYEQYF
NA | TRBJ2-3 | TRBV7-9 | CASSSPGSDTQYF
TRBD2 | TRBJ2-1 | TRBV29-1 | CSVGLAPYNEQFF
NA | TRBJ1-4 | TRBV6-5 | CASSYSRVGGPSNEKLFF
NA | TRBJ2-3 | TRBV24-1 | CATSDSPDSTDTQYF
NA | TRBJ2-2 | TRBV12-3/TRBV12-4 | CATTKNTGELFF
NA | TRBJ1-1 | TRBV19 | CASSGMSYMNTEAFF
TRBD2 | TRBJ2-5 | TRBV12-3/TRBV12-4 | CASSAGTTETQYF
NA | TRBJ2-7 | TRBV2 | CASSEPRGTSSYEQYF
NA | TRBJ1-5 | TRBV4-1 | CASSRGGDSNQPQHF
NA | TRBJ2-2 | TRBV19 | CASSEFGELFF
TRBD1 | TRBJ2-2 | TRBV7-9 | CASSSLTDRSNTGELFF
TRBD2 | TRBJ2-3 | TRBV24-1 | CATSDLGTSGKIEGATQYF
NA | TRBJ1-1 | TRBV5-1 | CASSFSTVENTEAFF
NA | TRBJ2-4 | TRBV6-2/TRBV6-3 | CASSATGTIAKNIQYF
NA | TRBJ2-2 | TRBV28 | CASSLSGPGTGELFF
TRBD2 | TRBJ2-2 | TRBV28 | CASSSIPGGTFASGELFF
NA | TRBJ2-5 | TRBV5-1 | CASRSLGYQETQYF
NA | TRBJ1-4 | TRBV4-1 | CASSQQPGPTNEKLFF
TRBD1 | TRBJ2-2 | TRBV25-1 | CASSEGTGETGELFF
NA | TRBJ2-1 | TRBV20-1 | CSARDLDYSYNEQFF
NA | TRBJ2-6 | TRBV21-1 | CASVGSGSSGANVLTF
TRBD1 | TRBJ1-5 | TRBV28 | CASRPGQGSNQPQHF